Following are 24 T cell receptor beta chains from one sample sequenced in a study of T-cell reconstitution after alpha-beta-depleted transplantation in children. It was with unique molecular identifiers that the TCRbeta library was prepared. TCRdb reprocessed the PCR reads via MiXCR and lists one record per CDR3 protein. This sample has around 190,000 distinct CDR3 sequences, with about 7% found just once. The sequencing here drew on PBMCs, taken before TCRalphabeta/CD19-depleted stem cell transplant. The receptors derive from a boy between 2 and 10 years old with acute lymphoblastic leukemia, due to receive a stem cell transplant.

This clonotype was seen repeatedly, ten times or more. The J gene is TRBJ2-1, the V gene TRBV20-1; TRBD2 matches 8 bases. CDR1 and CDR2 from the germline V gene are DFQATT and SNEGSKA (reference sequence). The trim removed 1 base at V and 4 bases at J, leaving 6 bases unmatched. This CDR3 contains 15 residues. CDR3 in DNA: TGCAGTGCTAGAGGTCTTGCTAGCGGGTACAATGAGCAGTTCTTC. It yields the protein CSARGLASGYNEQFF.

This clonotype was detected a few times. The chain employs TRBV5-1 and TRBJ2-3; no reliable D call. V was clipped by 5 bases and J by 2 bases, with 6 bases between them. This CDR3 is 12 amino acids long. Per the germline V gene, CDR1 is SGHRS and CDR2 is YFSETQ. The CDR3: CASSYFTDTQYF. The CDR3 nucleotides are TGCGCCAGCAGTTATTTCACAGATACGCAGTATTTT.

This clonotype was recorded many times. V is TRBV27 and J is TRBJ2-7; D might be TRBD2 (6 bases). The germline V and J ends were trimmed by 4 bases and 7 bases, with 11 bases remaining between them. The CDR3 sequence is 12 residues long. Germline loops: CDR1 MNHEY, CDR2 SMNVEV (reference sequence). In nucleotides, the CDR3 is TGTGCCAGCAGTTCCTCAGGAGGGGAGCAGTACTTC. Amino acids: CASSSSGGEQYF.

The rearrangement links TRBV28 to TRBJ2-7; D might be TRBD2 (5 bases). Germline CDR1 reads MDHEN; CDR2 reads SYDVKM. The CDR3 is 14 amino acids. Trimming removed 7 bases from V and 5 bases from J, with 18 bases in between. CDR3 residues: CASTVWRRGDEQYF. CDR3 DNA sequence: TGTGCCAGCACCGTCTGGAGACGGGGAGACGAGCAGTACTTC.

This clonotype came up many times. This sequence joins TRBV10-2 and TRBJ2-1; 9 bases align to TRBD1. The length of the CDR3 is 15 residues. With 3 bases clipped from V and 12 bases from J, the junction kept 12 bases outside the gene matches. Germline values: CDR1 WSHSY, CDR2 SAAADI. The CDR3 DNA sequence: TGCGCCAGCAGTGATCCGGGACAGGGCTCTCTTATGCAGTTCTTC. Its protein product is CASSDPGQGSLMQFF.

The chain recombines TRBV7-3 with TRBJ2-1, with D possibly being TRBD1 (6 bases). CDR1 SGHTA and CDR2 FQGTGA come from the germline V gene. The CDR3 totals 12 residues. V gave up 5 bases and J gave up 16 bases, with 18 bases separating them. Written as DNA, the CDR3 is TGTGCCAGCAGCCTGTTGGACAGTTTACTTTTCTTC. Translating gives CASSLLDSLLFF.

Ten or more counts support this clonotype. The rearrangement uses TRBV7-2 and TRBJ2-7; the D is unclear. Trimming removed 4 bases at V and 5 bases at J, with 12 bases between. This CDR3 is 13 amino acids long. The germline V gene has CDR1 SGHTA and CDR2 FQGNSA. CDR3 nucleotides: TGTGCCAGCAGCTCCGGAATTAAGGACGAGCAGTACTTC. Protein sequence: CASSSGIKDEQYF. Full variable domain (rest looked up from reference TRBV7-2 and TRBJ2-7): GAGVSQSPSNKVTEKGKDVELRCDPISGHTALYWYRQSLGQGLEFLIYFQGNSAPDKSGLPSDRFSAERTGGSVSTLTIQRTQQEDSAVYLCASSSGIKDEQYFGPGTRLTVT.

The table lists this clonotype with a few counts. CDR3 region: CASRTSGGGDTQYF. The CDR3 DNA reads TGCGCCAGCAGGACTAGCGGGGGCGGAGATACGCAGTATTTT. The V call is TRBV5-1, the J call TRBJ2-3, with TRBD2 matching over 12 bases. V dropped 5 bases and J dropped 5; count of bases not matched to a gene: 3. The CDR3 length is 14 residues. Germline assignment: CDR1 SGHRS and CDR2 YFSETQ.

This clonotype was detected only a few times. This chain connects TRBV24-1 to TRBJ2-1; unclear D gene. Trimming removed 0 bases at V and 15 bases at J, with 14 bases between. The germline gives CDR1 KGHDR, CDR2 SFDVKD. The CDR3 is made up of 13 amino acids. The CDR3 here is CATSDLGKDPRFF. DNA of the CDR3: TGTGCCACCAGTGATTTGGGCAAGGACCCGCGGTTCTTC.

This clonotype was recorded many times. The genes are TRBV9 and TRBJ2-3, with 13 bases lining up with TRBD2. CDR3 length: 16 amino acids. The trim removed 4 bases at V and 2 bases at J, leaving 4 bases unmatched. CDR1 and CDR2 (germline): SGDLS, YYNGEE. CDR3 nucleotides: TGTGCCAGCAGCCTAGGACTAGCGGGAGACACAGATACGCAGTATTTT. This gives the protein CASSLGLAGDTDTQYF.

This clonotype was detected ten times or more. V and J are TRBV20-1 and TRBJ2-7; 7 bases are shared with TRBD1. V lost 0 bases to trimming and J lost 3 bases; unmatched junction nucleotides: 8. Germline assignment: CDR1 DFQATT and CDR2 SNEGSKA (reference sequence). This CDR3 is 15 amino acids long. The CDR3 DNA sequence: TGCAGTGCTAGAGATAGGACAGGTGCCCACTACGAGCAGTACTTC. Its translation is CSARDRTGAHYEQYF.

This clonotype has at least ten counts. The chain combines TRBV4-2 with TRBJ2-7, with D unresolved. Deletions cut 1 base from V and 5 bases from J, with 15 bases between. Germline values: CDR1 LGHNA, CDR2 YNFKEQ. CDR3 length: 15 amino acids. The chain's CDR3 is CASSQVETNHHEQYF. CDR3 DNA: TGTGCCAGCAGCCAAGTAGAAACAAACCACCACGAGCAGTACTTC.

This clonotype appeared many times. This chain uses TRBV5-1 with TRBJ2-1, with D possibly being TRBD1 (5 bases). Germline CDR1 and CDR2: SGHRS and YFSETQ. The CDR3 has 18 residues. Trimming pared 6 bases from V and 7 bases from J, leaving 29 bases between. CDR3 in amino acids: CASTTGYAWGEGYNEQFF. As DNA, the CDR3 is TGCGCCAGCACTACCGGGTATGCGTGGGGCGAAGGCTATAATGAGCAGTTCTTC.

In its sample, this clonotype was seen many times. The chain uses TRBV12-3 or TRBV12-4 and TRBJ1-4; 9 nucleotides align to TRBD1. CDR3 length: 14 residues. V was pared by 6 bases and J by 6 bases, with 5 bases of the junction left unmatched. CDR3 sequence: CASSPTGGDEKLFF. CDR3 nucleotide sequence: TGTGCCAGCAGCCCGACAGGGGGGGATGAAAAACTGTTTTTT.

This clonotype was counted ten times or more. The rearrangement joins TRBV29-1 to TRBJ2-5; D remains unclear. The CDR3 sequence is 14 residues long. V dropped 2 bases and J dropped 5 bases, with 15 bases sitting between them. CDR1 is SQVTM, CDR2 ANQGSEA, per germline. The CDR3 coding sequence is TGCAGCGTTGAACGGGCACGGCTGGGGGAGACCCAGTACTTC. It specifies CSVERARLGETQYF.

This clonotype was recorded at least ten times. The rearrangement joins TRBV7-9 to TRBJ2-5; 7 bases are a match to TRBD2. The junction had 6 bases not matched to a gene; V was cut back by 10 bases and J by 1 base. CDR3 length equals 13 residues. CDR1 SEHNR and CDR2 FQNEAQ come from the germline V gene (reference sequence). CDR3 in DNA: TGTGCCACGGGAGGCGGGGTCCAAGAGACCCAGTACTTC. Amino acids: CATGGGVQETQYF. Filled out from reference TRBV7-9 and TRBJ2-5, the complete variable domain reads DTGVSQNPRHKITKRGQNVTFRCDPISEHNRLYWYRQTLGQGPEFLTYFQNEAQLEKSRLLSDRFSAERPKGSFSTLEIQRTEQGDSAMYLCATGGGVQETQYFGPGTRLLVL.

This clonotype was detected ten times or more. V gene TRBV5-1 combines with J gene TRBJ2-1; D not certain. The V gene's germline CDR1 is SGHRS and CDR2 YFSETQ. The CDR3 consists of 13 residues. Deletions cut 0 bases from V and 8 bases from J, with 9 bases between. The CDR3: CASSLAGVDEQFF. CDR3 DNA: TGCGCCAGCAGCTTGGCAGGCGTGGATGAGCAGTTCTTC.

This clonotype was recorded many times. The chain links TRBV5-1 to TRBJ2-7; 16 nucleotides match TRBD2. This CDR3 has 18 amino acids. Germline assignment: CDR1 SGHRS and CDR2 YFSETQ. J was trimmed by 6 bases and V by 0 bases; bases with no gene match: 9. This CDR3 reads CASSLALGLAGGALEQYF. DNA of the CDR3: TGCGCCAGCAGCTTGGCCCTGGGACTAGCGGGAGGGGCTCTCGAGCAGTACTTC.

At least ten counts were recorded for this clonotype. The chain couples TRBV27 to TRBJ2-3, with D perhaps matching TRBD1 or TRBD2 (5 bases each). This CDR3 has 16 amino acids. V shed 5 bases and J shed 4 bases, with 19 bases lying between them. Germline values: CDR1 MNHEY, CDR2 SMNVEV (reference sequence). The CDR3 nucleotides read TGTGCCAGCAGTCGCCGGGACGGCCCAACCCCAGATACGCAGTATTTT. This gives the protein CASSRRDGPTPDTQYF.

In this sample, this clonotype turned up many times. The chain uses TRBV6-5 and TRBJ1-5; D might be TRBD1 (5 bases). The germline V and J ends were trimmed by 5 bases and 4 bases, with 15 bases remaining between them. The V gene's germline CDR1 is MNHEY and CDR2 SVGAGI. The CDR3 extends over 15 amino acids. CDR3 region: CASSNGGGRNQPQHF. DNA for the CDR3: TGTGCCAGCAGTAACGGGGGTGGGCGAAATCAGCCCCAGCATTTT.

This clonotype was found many times. The V gene is TRBV28, the J gene TRBJ2-1, with D possibly TRBD1 on 5 matching bases. Germline V lookup: CDR1 MDHEN, CDR2 SYDVKM. The CDR3 extends over 14 amino acids. V was shortened by 3 bases and J by 12 bases, with 18 bases between the two germline ends. The CDR3 sequence is CASSLTDSVSGQFF. DNA for the CDR3: TGTGCCAGCAGTTTGACAGATTCCGTCAGTGGGCAGTTCTTC.

The sample holds a few counts of this clonotype. The genes are TRBV11-2 and TRBJ2-3; TRBD2 aligns across 14 bases. The CDR3 runs to 19 residues. The V and J ends lost 4 bases and 2 bases, in that order; junction bases with no gene match: 11. From germline, CDR1 is SGHAT and CDR2 FQNNGV. The CDR3 here is CASSSTRLAGGPPTDTQYF. In nucleotides, the CDR3 is TGTGCCAGCAGCTCAACTCGACTAGCGGGGGGGCCCCCCACAGATACGCAGTATTTT.

This clonotype appeared many times. This chain joins TRBV3-1 and TRBJ1-1; no clear D. Trimming removed 3 bases from V and 1 base from J, with 9 bases in between. The CDR3 loop spans 14 amino acids. The germline gives CDR1 LGHDT, CDR2 YNNKEL (reference sequence). CDR3 loop: CASSQRDPNTEAFF. CDR3 coding DNA: TGTGCCAGCAGCCAGCGCGACCCGAACACTGAAGCTTTCTTT.

This clonotype was seen more than once but under ten times. The chain is built from TRBV11-2 and TRBJ2-3; D not resolved. The V gene's germline CDR1 is SGHAT and CDR2 FQNNGV. The CDR3 extends over 15 amino acids. Deletions cut 1 base from V and 4 bases from J, with 12 bases between. The CDR3 loop is CASSLGSVSADTQYF. The DNA for the CDR3 is TGTGCCAGCAGCTTAGGATCCGTCTCGGCAGATACGCAGTATTTT.